The present TCR beta chain was sequenced within a study of T cell repertoires in cytomegalovirus infection. Study-wide context: The study used recently identified HLA-C-restricted and well-studied HLA-B-restricted CMV epitopes. Both a matching HLA type and CMV infection were indicated by public TCR beta signatures.

MiXCR was run by TCRdb on the reads, yielding one entry per CDR3 protein. The sample holds approximately 1,000,000 distinct CDR3 sequences, about 33% seen once. The germline gives CDR1 MGHRA, CDR2 YSYEKL. CDR3 length: 19 residues. Trimming cost V 3 bases and J 4 bases; bases outside gene matches: 17. Study-wide results and caveats: CMV carriers with the relevant HLA were identified by cumulative public TCR beta family frequency.

A remark on this clonotype: Its antigen is not identified.

The chain is built from TRBV4-1 and TRBJ2-3, with TRBD1 matching 9 bases. The sequencing used cultured CD8+ T cells from PBMCs, collected from culture after CMV antigen stimulation. This sequence was found in a human donor in good health (CMV status not recorded). Some clones in this sample may be carry-over from other donors' samples. CDR3 residues: CASSQSWTGDPLAPDTQYF. CDR3 nucleotides: TGCGCCAGCAGCCAGTCTTGGACAGGGGATCCCCTTGCACCAGATACGCAGTATTTT.